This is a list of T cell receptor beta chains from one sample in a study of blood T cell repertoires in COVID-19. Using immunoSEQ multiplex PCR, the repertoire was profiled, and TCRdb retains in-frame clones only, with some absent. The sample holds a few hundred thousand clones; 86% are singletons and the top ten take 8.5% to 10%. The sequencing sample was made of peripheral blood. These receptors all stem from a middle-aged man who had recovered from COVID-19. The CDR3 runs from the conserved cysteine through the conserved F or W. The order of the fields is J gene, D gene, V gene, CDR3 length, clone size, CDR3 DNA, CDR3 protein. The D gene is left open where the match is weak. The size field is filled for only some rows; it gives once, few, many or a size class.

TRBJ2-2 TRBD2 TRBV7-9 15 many TGTGCCAGCAGCCCTCGGACTAGCGGGGCCGGGGAGCTGTTTTTT CASSPRTSGAGELFF
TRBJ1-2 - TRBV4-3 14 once TGCGCCAGCAGCCAAGAGGGGGGTAACTATGGCTACACCTTC CASSQEGGNYGYTF
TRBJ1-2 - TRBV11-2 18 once TGTGCCAGCAGCTTAGTCTCAGGTGGCAGAGAAGCTAACTATGGCTACACCTTC CASSLVSGGREANYGYTF
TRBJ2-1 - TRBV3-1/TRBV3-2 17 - TGTGCCAGCAGCCCGCCCCTCCCGGGACACCTACACAATGAGCAGTTCTTC CASSPPLPGHLHNEQFF
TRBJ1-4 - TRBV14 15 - TGTGCCAGCAGCCAAGGGTCCTATGCGGGTGAAAAACTGTTTTTT CASSQGSYAGEKLFF
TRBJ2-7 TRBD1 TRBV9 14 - TGTGCCAGCAGCGCTGGGACAGGGAACTACGAGCAGTACTTC CASSAGTGNYEQYF
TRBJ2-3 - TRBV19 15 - TGTGCCAGTAGTATTCTTGCGGGCCTCACAGATACGCAGTATTTT CASSILAGLTDTQYF
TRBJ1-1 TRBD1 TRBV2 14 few TGTGCCAGCATTGTGCAGGGGGCTAGGGCTGAAGCTTTCTTT CASIVQGARAEAFF
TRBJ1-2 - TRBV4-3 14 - TGCGCCAGCAGCCAAGAGGTCGGGATCTATGGCTACACCTTC CASSQEVGIYGYTF
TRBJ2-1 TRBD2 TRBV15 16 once TGTGCCACCAGCCCCGGGGGGGTTCTTTCCTACAATGAGCAGTTCTTC CATSPGGVLSYNEQFF
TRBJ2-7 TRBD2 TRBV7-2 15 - TGTGCCAGCAGCTCGGGACTAGCGGGAGTTTACGAGCAGTACTTC CASSSGLAGVYEQYF
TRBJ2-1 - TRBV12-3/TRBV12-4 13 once TGTGCCAGGTGGCACGGAGATTGGGATGAGCAGTTCTTC CARWHGDWDEQFF
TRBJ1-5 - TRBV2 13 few TGTGCCAGCAGTGAAGACTTCAATCAGCCCCAGCATTTT CASSEDFNQPQHF
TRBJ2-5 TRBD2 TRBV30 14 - TGTGCCTGGTCCACTAGCGGGATACAAGAGACCCAGTACTTC CAWSTSGIQETQYF
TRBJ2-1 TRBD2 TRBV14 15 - TGTGCCAGCAGCCCCAGCGGGAGACAACGCAATGAGCAGTTCTTC CASSPSGRQRNEQFF
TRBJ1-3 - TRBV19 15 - TGTGCCAGTAGTATAGACCACAGCACTGGAAACACCATATATTTT CASSIDHSTGNTIYF
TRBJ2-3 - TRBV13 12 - TGTGCCAGCAGCTCTAGGCCAGATACGCAGTATTTT CASSSRPDTQYF
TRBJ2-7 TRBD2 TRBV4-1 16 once TGCGCCAGCAGCCAAGAAATAAGCGGGGGACGATACGAGCAGTACTTC CASSQEISGGRYEQYF
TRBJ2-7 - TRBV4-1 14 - TGCGCCAGCAGCCAAAGGGGGGGAAGTAACGAGCAGTACTTC CASSQRGGSNEQYF
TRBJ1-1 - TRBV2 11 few TGTGCCAGCGGCAGTAACACTGAAGCTTTCTTT CASGSNTEAFF
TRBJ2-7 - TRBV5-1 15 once TGCGCCAGCAGCTTGGGACAGGAAGGATCCTACGAGCAGTACTTC CASSLGQEGSYEQYF
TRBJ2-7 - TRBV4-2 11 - TGTGCCAGCAAACACTACTACGAGCAGTACTTC CASKHYYEQYF
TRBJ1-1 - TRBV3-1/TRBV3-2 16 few TGTGCCAGCAGCCAAGCGCCCCCGGTTCGGAACACTGAAGCTTTCTTT CASSQAPPVRNTEAFF
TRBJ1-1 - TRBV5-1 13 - TGCGCCAGCAGCCCGCCGGGGAGGACTGAAGCTTTCTTT CASSPPGRTEAFF
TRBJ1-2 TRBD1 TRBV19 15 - TGTGCCAGTAGTACCCAGGGGGCTACTAACTATGGCTACACCTTC CASSTQGATNYGYTF
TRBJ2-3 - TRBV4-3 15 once TGCGCCAGCAGCCAAGCCCTCGGGAGCACAGATACGCAGTATTTT CASSQALGSTDTQYF
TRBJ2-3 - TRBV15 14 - TGTGCCACCAGCCCCCGCGGTCTGGCAGATACGCAGTATTTT CATSPRGLADTQYF
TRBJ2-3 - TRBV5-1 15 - TGCGCCAGCAGCTTTGATCCGGGAAACACAGATACGCAGTATTTT CASSFDPGNTDTQYF
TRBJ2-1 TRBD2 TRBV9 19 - TGTGCCAGCAGCGCCCCCCCCACTAGCGCCCTTTTCTCCTACAATGAGCAGTTCTTC CASSAPPTSALFSYNEQFF
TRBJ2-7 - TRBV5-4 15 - TGTGCCAGCAGCCCCGGCGGGGGCCTCTCCTACGAGCAGTACTTC CASSPGGGLSYEQYF
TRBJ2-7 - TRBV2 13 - TGTGCCAGCAGGGACGGGGACTCCTACGAGCAGTACTTC CASRDGDSYEQYF
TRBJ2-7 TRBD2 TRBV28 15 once TGTGCCAGCAGGGGAACTAGCGGGGGGCTCTACGAGCAGTACTTC CASRGTSGGLYEQYF
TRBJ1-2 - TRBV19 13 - TGTGCCAGTAGTACGAAGGGGCAGGTCGTTGTCTCCTTC CASSTKGQVVVSF
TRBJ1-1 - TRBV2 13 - TGTGCCAACCAAGACAGTCTAAGTAGTGAAGCTTTCTTT CANQDSLSSEAFF
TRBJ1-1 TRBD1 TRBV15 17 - TGTGCCACCAGTGGTCCGGGACAGACCAAGACTATCGGTGAAGCTTTCTTT CATSGPGQTKTIGEAFF
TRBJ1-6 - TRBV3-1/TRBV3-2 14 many TGTGCCAGCAGCCAACGCCTACGGGGTTTTTCCCTCCACTTT CASSQRLRGFSLHF
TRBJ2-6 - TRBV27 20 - TGTGCCAGCAGACGAAGGGGGGTTGACAGGGTCGAATCTGGGGCCAACGTCCTGACTTTC CASRRRGVDRVESGANVLTF
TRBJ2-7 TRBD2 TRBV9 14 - TGTGCCAGCAGCGGTCGGGGGGGACCCTACGAGCAGTACTTC CASSGRGGPYEQYF
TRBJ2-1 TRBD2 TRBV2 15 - TGTGCCAGCAGAGCGGGACTAGCGGGAATCGATGAGCAGTTCTTC CASRAGLAGIDEQFF
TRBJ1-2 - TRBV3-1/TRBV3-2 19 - TGTGCCAGCAGCCAAGAGGGTTCGTGGGGGGATAGGCAACGGTATGGCTACACCTTC CASSQEGSWGDRQRYGYTF
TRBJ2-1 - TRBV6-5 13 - TGTGCCAGCCGGGAGAACGGTTACAATGAGCAGTTCTTC CASRENGYNEQFF
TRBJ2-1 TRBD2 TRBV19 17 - TGTGCCAGTAGTATAGTTGTAGCGGGGGCCTCCTACAATGAGCAGTTCTTC CASSIVVAGASYNEQFF
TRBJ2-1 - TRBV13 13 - TGTGCCAGCAGGGCCGGGACTCAGGATGAGCAGTTCTTC CASRAGTQDEQFF
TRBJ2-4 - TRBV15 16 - TGTGCCACCAGCAGAGATGTTAACATAGCCAAAAACATTCAGTACTTC CATSRDVNIAKNIQYF
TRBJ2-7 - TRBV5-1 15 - TGCGCCACCAAAGTAACACCGGGGATGGCCTACGAGCAGTACTTC CATKVTPGMAYEQYF
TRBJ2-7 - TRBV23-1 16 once TGCGCCAGCAGTCATCTCCCCCGGGATTTCTACGAGCGGCAGTACTTC CASSHLPRDFYERQYF
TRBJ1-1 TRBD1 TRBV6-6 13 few TGTGCCAGCAGAACCCGACAGGGAGAGGAAGCTTTCTTT CASRTRQGEEAFF
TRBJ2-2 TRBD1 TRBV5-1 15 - TGCGCCAGCAGAGGGACAGGCCGGAACACCGGGGAGCTGTTTTTT CASRGTGRNTGELFF
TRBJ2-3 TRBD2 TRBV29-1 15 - TGCAGCGCCGGGACTAGCGGGAGGGCCATTGATACGCAGTATTTT CSAGTSGRAIDTQYF